The 4 T cell receptor beta chains below all came from one sample that was sequenced in a study of blood T cell repertoires in COVID-19. Clones were sequenced by immunoSEQ multiplex PCR, and TCRdb holds only the in-frame ones, with some missing. The table has about 380,000 clones, about four fifths seen once. Sequences were obtained from peripheral blood. The receptor source for this set is a human donor with acute or convalescent COVID-19. The donor label of this sample is uncertain.

The CDR3 DNA is TGCGCCAGCAGCCCGGACAGGGTATGGAGTGAGCAGTTCTTC. It translates to CASSPDRVWSEQFF. The J gene is TRBJ2-1, the V gene TRBV5-1; 8 bases line up with TRBD1. V shed 4 bases and J 9 bases; nucleotides not matched to a gene: 9. This CDR3 comprises 14 residues. Germline V gene sequence: CDR1 SGHRS, CDR2 YFSETQ.

In this sample, this clone turned up once. CDR3 protein: CAISEFGSGSGTQYF. CDR3 DNA: TGTGCCATCAGTGAGTTCGGTAGCGGGAGCGGTACGCAGTATTTT. This chain joins TRBV10-3 and TRBJ2-3; TRBD2 aligns across 9 bases. Losses at the gene ends were 1 base for V and 8 bases for J; bases not matched to a gene: 7. CDR3 length: 15 residues. Germline CDR1 is ENHRY and CDR2 is SYGVKD.

This clone has only one observation. The chain has TRBV6-6 and TRBJ1-5; D is undetermined. Germline values: CDR1 MNHNY, CDR2 SVGAGI (reference sequence). The CDR3 totals 15 residues. V lost 2 bases, J lost 4 bases, and 12 bases lay in between. CDR3: CASSYREARNQPQHF. The CDR3 nucleotides read TGTGCCAGCAGTTACCGGGAGGCGAGGAATCAGCCCCAGCATTTT.

The chain is built from TRBV10-2 and TRBJ2-3; TRBD2 might be the D (6 bases). Trimming removed 8 bases at V and 6 bases at J, with 6 bases between. The CDR3 length is 10 residues. Per germline, CDR1 WSHSY and CDR2 SAAADI. For the CDR3, the DNA is TGCGCCAGCCGGGAGGATACGCAGTATTTT. Translation gives CASREDTQYF.